These 32 T cell receptor beta chains originate from one sample sequenced in a study of blood T cells in healthy people across ages. A second 7 to 11 cycle PCR used barcoded and J-beta primers. TCRdb re-called the 5' RACE reads through MiXCR, storing one row per CDR3 protein. The sample has about 1 million distinct CDR3 sequences; less than 50% are singletons. The material sequenced was blood. These receptors all come from a woman between 55 and 75 years old in good health.

The V call is TRBV5-6, the J call TRBJ1-6; D may be TRBD1 (5 bases). Germline V gives CDR1 SGHDT, CDR2 YYEEEE. CDR3 size: 16 residues. The V and J ends lost 5 bases and 9 bases respectively, with 21 bases between them. CDR3 bases: TGTGCCAGCAGAAGAAGTCGGGACGGGTTTTTTTCACCCCTCCACTTT. This codes for CASRRSRDGFFSPLHF.

The sample holds a few counts of this clonotype. The chain combines TRBV29-1 with TRBJ2-7, with 7 bases lining up with TRBD2. With 6 bases clipped from V and 3 bases from J, the junction kept 11 bases outside the gene matches. Germline CDR1 and CDR2: SQVTM and ANQGSEA. This CDR3 is 14 amino acids long. The CDR3 coding sequence is TGCAGCGTAGAGTGGCCAGCGGGGAGCTACGAGCAGTACTTC. It specifies CSVEWPAGSYEQYF.

This clonotype was seen only a few times. V and J are TRBV20-1 and TRBJ2-3; D tentatively fits TRBD1 or TRBD2 (6 bases each). The CDR3 covers 15 residues. The V end lost 4 bases, the J end lost 2 bases, and 16 bases lay between the germline ends. Per germline, CDR1 DFQATT and CDR2 SNEGSKA (reference sequence). CDR3 sequence reads: CSATPEGGLTDTQYF. Written as DNA, the CDR3 is TGCAGTGCTACCCCGGAGGGGGGACTCACAGATACGCAGTATTTT.

The chain employs TRBV11-2 and TRBJ2-2; D not certain. V lost 5 bases and J lost 7, with 11 bases in between. This CDR3 contains 13 residues. Germline CDR1 SGHAT, CDR2 FQNNGV. The CDR3: CASSPPLVGELFF. Here the CDR3 DNA reads TGTGCCAGCAGCCCCCCCCTAGTCGGGGAGCTGTTTTTT.

Regarding this clonotype: Given a much more abundant clone one base away, this may be a read error. The chain uses TRBV20-1 and TRBJ1-1; D uncertain. Germline V gene lookup returns CDR1 DFQATT and CDR2 SNEGSKA (reference sequence). CDR3 length equals 14 residues. This chain's CDR3 is CSTSSSQLNTEAFF. The CDR3 bases are TGCAGTACTAGCTCCTCCCAACTCAACACTGAAGCTTTCTTT.

At least ten counts were recorded for this clonotype. The J gene is TRBJ2-7, the V gene TRBV2; D ambiguous. Between the trimmed V and J ends, which lost 5 bases and 0 bases, there was a span of 11 bases. CDR3 length: 14 amino acids. Germline values: CDR1 SNHLY, CDR2 FYNNEI. The CDR3 DNA sequence: TGTGCCAGCAGTCCCGACGGTGGCTCCTACGAGCAGTACTTC. This translates into CASSPDGGSYEQYF.

The chain carries TRBV5-1 and TRBJ2-6; TRBD2 agrees at 15 bases. This CDR3 region has 18 residues. Trimming cost V 4 bases and J 2 bases; bases outside gene matches: 4. The germline V gene has CDR1 SGHRS and CDR2 YFSETQ. CDR3 DNA sequence: TGCGCCAGCAGCACGGGACTAGCGGGAGGTACTGGGGCCAACGTCCTGACTTTC. Protein sequence: CASSTGLAGGTGANVLTF. Full variable domain (rest looked up from reference TRBV5-1 and TRBJ2-6): KAGVTQTPRYLIKTRGQQVTLSCSPISGHRSVSWYQQTPGQGLQFLFEYFSETQRNKGNFPGRFSGRQFSNSRSEMNVSTLELGDSALYLCASSTGLAGGTGANVLTFGAGSRLTVL.

J is TRBJ2-5 and V is TRBV7-9; 8 nucleotides match TRBD2. The CDR3 sequence is 15 residues long. Germline trimming cut 11 bases from V and 11 bases from J; bases unmatched to any gene: 22. CDR1 and CDR2 (germline): SEHNR, FQNEAQ (reference sequence). In DNA form, the CDR3 reads TGTGCCCTCGGGGAACGGGAGGGGGTTATCGGTGAGCAGTACTTC. This gives the protein CALGEREGVIGEQYF.

The gene calls are TRBV6-5 and TRBJ2-3, with 9 bases lining up with TRBD1. The CDR3 is made up of 14 amino acids. Germline V gives CDR1 MNHEY, CDR2 SVGAGI. V lost 2 bases to trimming and J lost 3 bases; unmatched junction nucleotides: 0. CDR3 in DNA: TGTGCCAGCAGTTACGACAGGGGGACAGATACGCAGTATTTT. Its protein is CASSYDRGTDTQYF.

Note on this clonotype: This may be a read error, as it is one base from a much larger clone. The chain is built from TRBV5-1 and TRBJ2-5; D is perhaps TRBD1 or TRBD2 (5 bases each). Between the trimmed V and J ends, which lost 4 bases and 2 bases, there was a span of 9 bases. Germline V gene data show CDR1 as SGHRS and CDR2 as YFSETQ. The CDR3 has 13 amino acids. The CDR3 loop reads CASSVGEQETQYF. For the CDR3, the DNA is TGCGCCAGCAGCGTGGGGGAACAAGAGACCCAGTACTTC.

The chain has TRBV6-1 and TRBJ1-6; 9 bases map to TRBD1. The CDR3 extends over 19 amino acids. With V trimmed by 5 bases and J by 8 bases, 19 bases remained unmatched. Germline V CDR1 and CDR2: MNHNS, SASEGT. The DNA of the CDR3 is TGTGCCAGCAGTCAGATCGCGGGACAGGGTGCCGGCGGGTATTCACCCCTCCACTTT. It encodes CASSQIAGQGAGGYSPLHF.

This chain uses TRBV15 with TRBJ2-4, with TRBD2 matching 8 bases. CDR1 LNHNV and CDR2 YYDKDF come from the germline V gene (reference sequence). The junction had 10 bases not matched to a gene; V was cut back by 5 bases and J by 1 base. The CDR3 is made up of 17 amino acids. The CDR3 region is CATSPPRAGDAKNIQYF. The DNA for the CDR3 is TGTGCCACCAGCCCCCCCCGAGCGGGAGACGCCAAAAACATTCAGTACTTC. Full variable domain (remainder filled in from reference TRBV15 and TRBJ2-4): DAMVIQNPRYQVTQFGKPVTLSCSQTLNHNVMYWYQQKSSQAPKLLFHYYDKDFNNEADTPDNFQSRRPNTSFCFLDIRSPGLGDTAMYLCATSPPRAGDAKNIQYFGAGTRLSVL.

This clonotype was detected only a few times. V is TRBV12-3 or TRBV12-4 and J is TRBJ2-7; TRBD1 is a possible D gene (6 bases). V lost 6 bases, J lost 1 base, and 16 bases lay in between. This CDR3 has 15 residues. In DNA, the CDR3 is TGTGCCAGCAGGCTCCGGACAGATACTTCCTACGAGCAGTACTTC. Amino acid sequence: CASRLRTDTSYEQYF.

The chain joins TRBV7-9 to TRBJ1-2, with TRBD1 as a possible D gene (5 bases). Trimming removed 5 bases at V and 4 bases at J, with 14 bases between. From germline, CDR1 is SEHNR and CDR2 FQNEAQ (reference sequence). This CDR3 region has 14 residues. DNA for the CDR3: TGTGCCAGCAGCCCAATAGCAGGGTTCTATGGCTACACCTTC. Protein product: CASSPIAGFYGYTF. Filled out from reference TRBV7-9 and TRBJ1-2, the complete variable domain reads DTGVSQNPRHKITKRGQNVTFRCDPISEHNRLYWYRQTLGQGPEFLTYFQNEAQLEKSRLLSDRFSAERPKGSFSTLEIQRTEQGDSAMYLCASSPIAGFYGYTFGSGTRLTVV.

J is TRBJ2-1 and V is TRBV20-1, with 14 bases matching TRBD2. V was pared by 6 bases and J by 8 bases, with 9 bases of the junction left unmatched. Germline loops: CDR1 DFQATT, CDR2 SNEGSKA (reference sequence). CDR3 size: 15 residues. The CDR3, as DNA: TGCAGTGCCCGGGGACTAGCGGGAGTAGGGGATGAGCAGTTCTTC. Residues: CSARGLAGVGDEQFF.

This clonotype was picked up a small number of times. This chain's CDR3 is CASSLGSRGGADTQYF. Written as DNA, the CDR3 is TGTGCCAGCAGCTTAGGTTCCAGGGGGGGAGCAGATACGCAGTATTTT. The chain uses TRBV7-3 and TRBJ2-3; perhaps D is TRBD1 or TRBD2 (7 bases each). V lost 2 bases and J 4 bases, leaving 16 bases between the germline ends. The CDR3 runs to 16 residues. Germline CDR1 and CDR2: SGHTA and FQGTGA.

This clonotype came up a few times. J is TRBJ2-7 and V is TRBV20-1, with D hard to call. Germline CDR1 DFQATT, CDR2 SNEGSKA (reference sequence). The ends were cut back, 8 bases at V and 2 bases at J, with 19 bases in the middle. CDR3 length: 14 residues. CDR3: CSTELLGAPYEQYF. CDR3 in DNA: TGCAGTACAGAACTATTAGGAGCGCCCTACGAGCAGTACTTC.

The chain is built from TRBV20-1 and TRBJ2-1, with TRBD2 as a possible D gene (5 bases). The germline V gene has CDR1 DFQATT and CDR2 SNEGSKA (reference sequence). The CDR3 loop spans 12 amino acids. The V end lost 6 bases, the J end lost 8 bases, and 14 bases lay between the germline ends. The CDR3 DNA is TGCAGTGCAATGCCGGAGGCGGATGAGCAGTTCTTC. This translates into CSAMPEADEQFF.

The chain couples TRBV18 to TRBJ1-2; 7 bases line up with TRBD1. With 3 bases clipped from V and 4 bases from J, the junction kept 5 bases outside the gene matches. This CDR3 is built from 14 residues. The germline CDR1 and CDR2 sequences are KGHSH and LQKENI. This CDR3 reads CASSPPGDSYGYTF. DNA for the CDR3: TGTGCCAGCTCACCGCCAGGGGACAGCTATGGCTACACCTTC.

This clonotype came up a few times. One end of the junction varies from germline; a read error may be responsible. The chain couples TRBV6-5 to TRBJ1-2, with D possibly being TRBD1 (6 bases). The germline V gene has CDR1 MNHEY and CDR2 SVGAGI. This CDR3 is built from 13 residues. In nucleotides, the CDR3 is TGTGCCAGCAGTGACTCGGACAGCTATGGCTACACCTTC. It is translated as CASSDSDSYGYTF.

The chain uses TRBV24-1 and TRBJ2-1; 9 nucleotides align to TRBD2. Germline V gives CDR1 KGHDR, CDR2 SFDVKD. The ends lost 4 bases at V and 6 bases at J; junction bases unmatched: 9. This CDR3 is built from 16 residues. The CDR3 bases are TGTGCCACCAGTGAAGTAGCGGGAGCATCGGGCAATGAGCAGTTCTTC. Residues: CATSEVAGASGNEQFF.

The chain recombines TRBV9 with TRBJ1-3; the D gene is possibly TRBD1 (5 bases). V lost 2 bases, J lost 0 bases, and 9 bases lay in between. This CDR3 spans 15 amino acids. Germline-derived CDR1 and CDR2 are SGDLS and YYNGEE. CDR3 DNA: TGTGCCAGCAGCGTGGGACGGACCTCTGGAAACACCATATATTTT. Amino acids: CASSVGRTSGNTIYF.

The V gene is TRBV15, the J gene TRBJ2-7; D uncertain. Germline CDR1 is LNHNV and CDR2 is YYDKDF (reference sequence). This CDR3 comprises 16 residues. Trimming took 1 base from V and 3 from J, leaving 16 bases between them. The CDR3 is CATSRARPGTGYEQYF. The CDR3 coding sequence is TGTGCCACCAGCAGAGCACGCCCCGGAACCGGCTACGAGCAGTACTTC.

Worth noting for this clonotype: Just one base apart from a much larger clone, this may be a read error. This chain uses TRBV7-2 with TRBJ2-4; no clear D gene. The end of the DNA is better explained by TRBJ2-7, so the J call may be wrong. Germline CDR1 reads SGHTA; CDR2 reads FQGNSA. The CDR3 runs 13 residues. The CDR3 here is CASSFGPNYEQYF. In DNA form, the CDR3 reads TGTGCCAGCAGCTTCGGACCGAACTACGAGCAGTACTTC.

V is TRBV5-5 and J is TRBJ2-7, with D unclear. Trimming took 2 bases from V and 2 from J, leaving 11 bases between them. Per germline, CDR1 SGHKS and CDR2 YYEKEE (reference sequence). The CDR3 is 14 residues long. DNA of the CDR3: TGTGCCAGCAGCTTCCATCAAAACCCCTACGAGCAGTACTTC. It is translated as CASSFHQNPYEQYF.

The sample holds a few counts of this clonotype. The chain recombines TRBV12-3 or TRBV12-4 with TRBJ1-2; D call uncertain. The ends were cut back, 4 bases at V and 7 bases at J, with 13 bases in the middle. The CDR3 runs 13 residues. CDR3 region: CASSSEVLGGYTF. Written as DNA, the CDR3 is TGTGCCAGCAGTTCAGAGGTCCTTGGTGGCTACACCTTC.

The CDR3 protein is CASSRQGEFNEQYF. The CDR3 nucleotides read TGTGCCAGCTCAAGACAGGGGGAATTCAACGAGCAGTACTTC. The chain carries TRBV18 and TRBJ2-5; TRBD1 matches at 9 bases. Matching the DNA end better, TRBJ2-7 makes the J call doubtful. The CDR3 extends over 14 amino acids. Germline CDR1 is KGHSH and CDR2 is LQKENI.

The chain links TRBV5-1 to TRBJ2-6; 9 nucleotides agree with TRBD2. The CDR3 length is 17 residues. CDR1 SGHRS and CDR2 YFSETQ come from the germline V gene. The J segment lost 1 base and the V segment lost 6 bases, leaving 8 bases of the junction unmatched. The CDR3 region has the DNA TGCGCCAGCACCTACTTGGCGGGAGGGTCTGGGGCCAACGTCCTGACTTTC. Its protein is CASTYLAGGSGANVLTF.

This clonotype occurred once. V and J are TRBV28 and TRBJ2-2; D is unresolved. Germline V CDR1 and CDR2: MDHEN, SYDVKM. The germline V and J ends were trimmed by 3 bases and 2 bases, with 13 bases remaining between them. The CDR3 loop spans 16 amino acids. CDR3 amino acids: CASSLWPALNTGELFF. The DNA of the CDR3 is TGTGCCAGCAGTTTGTGGCCAGCGTTAAACACCGGGGAGCTGTTTTTT.

The table lists this clonotype with a few counts. The V gene is TRBV7-2, the J gene TRBJ2-1, with 9 bases that match TRBD2. Germline values: CDR1 SGHTA, CDR2 FQGNSA. With 1 base clipped from V and 7 bases from J, the junction kept 8 bases outside the gene matches. CDR3 length: 16 amino acids. CDR3: CASSLGLAGKRNEQFF. CDR3 nucleotide sequence: TGTGCCAGCAGCTTAGGTCTAGCGGGAAAAAGGAATGAGCAGTTCTTC.

The chain links TRBV11-1 to TRBJ2-5; 9 positions agree with TRBD2. V shed 5 bases, J shed 2 bases, and the junction held 6 bases outside the gene matches. The CDR3 spans 15 residues. Germline loops: CDR1 SGHAT, CDR2 FQDESV (reference sequence). The CDR3 loop reads CASSRLAGVQETQYF. The CDR3 nucleotides are TGTGCCAGCAGCAGATTAGCGGGAGTGCAAGAGACCCAGTACTTC.

The V and J genes are TRBV7-2 and TRBJ2-1; TRBD1 or TRBD2 may be the D gene (5 bases each). CDR1 and CDR2 from the germline V gene are SGHTA and FQGNSA. Trimming took off 4 bases at V and 5 bases at J, with 12 bases between the two ends. The CDR3 length is 14 residues. DNA of the CDR3: TGTGCCAGCAGCTCCATGAGGGGCAACAATGAGCAGTTCTTC. Residues: CASSSMRGNNEQFF.